Given below is one T cell receptor beta chain in context. What it binds is not known. The record originates from a study of T cell responses to AZD1222 COVID-19 vaccine. The CDR3 consists of 12 residues. V was trimmed by 3 bases and J by 4 bases, leaving 4 bases between them. Looked up from germline, CDR1 is SGHVS and CDR2 is FQNEAQ. Clones were sequenced by immunoSEQ multiplex PCR, and TCRdb holds only the in-frame ones, with some missing. This table has 110,000 or so clones, around 83% appearing once. Findings and limits, study-wide: Just six AZD1222 recipients were seropositive at baseline.

V and J are TRBV7-8 and TRBJ1-5; D is unclear. This TCR came from an adult who received the AZD1222 COVID-19 vaccine. The input for sequencing was peripheral blood, taken 28 days after the second AZD1222 dose. This CDR3 is CASSFGNQPQHF. The CDR3 bases are TGTGCCAGCAGCTTCGGGAATCAGCCCCAGCATTTT. Based on the CDR3 plus reference TRBV7-8 and TRBJ1-5, the full variable domain is GAGVSQSPRYKVAKRGQDVALRCDPISGHVSLFWYQQALGQGPEFLTYFQNEAQLDKSGLPSDRFFAERPEGSVSTLKIQRTQQEDSAVYLCASSFGNQPQHFGDGTRLSIL.